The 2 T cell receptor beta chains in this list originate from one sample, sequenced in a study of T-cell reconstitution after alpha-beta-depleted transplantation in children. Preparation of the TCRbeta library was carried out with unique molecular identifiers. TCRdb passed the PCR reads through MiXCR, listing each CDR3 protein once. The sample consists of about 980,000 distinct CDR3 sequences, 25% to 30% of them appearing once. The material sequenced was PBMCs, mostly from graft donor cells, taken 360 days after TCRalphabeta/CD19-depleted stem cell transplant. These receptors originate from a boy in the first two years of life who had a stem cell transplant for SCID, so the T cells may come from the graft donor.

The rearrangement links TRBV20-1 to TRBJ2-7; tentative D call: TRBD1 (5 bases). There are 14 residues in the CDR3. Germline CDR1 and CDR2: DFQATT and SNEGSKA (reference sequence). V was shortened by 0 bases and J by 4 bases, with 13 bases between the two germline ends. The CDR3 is CSARDRVTAYEQYF. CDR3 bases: TGCAGTGCTAGAGACAGGGTAACGGCGTACGAGCAGTACTTC.

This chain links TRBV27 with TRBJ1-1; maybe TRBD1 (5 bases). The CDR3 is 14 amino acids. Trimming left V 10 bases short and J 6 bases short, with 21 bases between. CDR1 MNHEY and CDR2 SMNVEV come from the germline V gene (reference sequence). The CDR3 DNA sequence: TGTGCCACCTTGGATTGGGGGACCGGGTCTGAAGCTTTCTTT. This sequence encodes CATLDWGTGSEAFF.